This T cell receptor beta chain was recovered during a study of cytomegalovirus exposure and HLA in healthy donors (dated by TCRdb to the late 2010s). Regarding the research as a whole: An earlier analysis of about 560 of the donors reported about 260 Gb of sequence data and roughly 120 million unique TCR beta sequences obtained from about 170 million T cells. Roughly 5 DR-DQ haplotypes were handled as single units for association and clustering, since linkage in the cohort was strong. On average, 235,054 unique TCR beta nucleotide sequences were sequenced per donor among about 400 genotyped donors of the cohort, with roughly 19% of those sequences being non-productive. The aim of the study was to test whether cataloging public T cell receptors could identify signatures of past pathogen exposure. HLA typing covered class I and class II loci at four-digit resolution. A separate validation cohort of more than 100 different subjects was used in addition to the approximately 700-subject first cohort. An earlier analysis of around 540 of the donors applied high-throughput TCR beta sequencing to assess whether each TCR beta V gene segment acted as functional or pseudogenic. To study patterns of TCR occurrence, a later analysis re-analyzed previously published TCR beta repertoires from hundreds of donors and added high-resolution HLA genotyping. Typing coverage varied by locus: about 629-630 donors for A, B, C, DRB1 and DQB1; approximately 500 for DQA1; more than 600 for DPA1; about 450 for DPB1. The study profiled the T cell repertoires of some 610 subjects by immunosequencing and related them to cytomegalovirus serostatus. Of the approximately 400 genotyped donors, 70% to 90% were placed in the genetic ancestry cluster associated with self-reported Caucasian donors. Genome-wide SNP genotypes for about 55% of the roughly 670 donors were used in a later genetic analysis, which treated that subset as a discovery cohort. An early release that covered 500 to 800 HLA-typed donors contained about 300 gigabases of sequencing data and some 87 million unique TCR sequences. All discovery cohort repertoires had been generated using a single sequencing platform. Rather than drawing on any new phenotypic data, the later analysis identified candidate immune exposures from TCR beta sequences and the way those sequences occurred across donors. High-throughput TCR immunosequencing, statistical association of individual TCRs with disease status, and machine learning were combined to predict cytomegalovirus infection status. Alongside the repertoire data, information on donor age, sex, ethnicity and CMV serostatus was compiled.

To prepare the library, the immunoSEQ multiplex PCR assay was applied. For the multiplex PCR, a mixture combining 60 forward primers for TCR Vbeta segments and 13 reverse primers for TCR Jbeta segments was used. A multiplex PCR assay on genomic DNA amplified the CDR3 region of rearranged TCR beta genes. Amplified TCR beta libraries were sequenced as 87-base-pair reads on the Illumina HiSeq System. The source study handled its data this way. A later analysis tallied approximately 87 million unique TCR beta chains across the 666 repertoires, and approximately 9.9 million of those chains were shared by two or more donors. A nearest-neighbor algorithm error-corrected the raw reads and collapsed the reads into unique sequences, merging closely related sequences to remove PCR and sequencing errors. Alignment of CDR3 sequences to IMGT reference sequences was used to assign V, D and J gene segments. For a sequence to be retained, a match of at least six nucleotides was required to both a V gene segment and a J gene segment. A rearrangement counted as productive if the CDR3 had no stop codons and remained in frame with V and J, and every other rearrangement counted as non-productive. CDR3 was defined according to IMGT convention as the region running from the second conserved V-encoded cysteine to the conserved J-encoded phenylalanine. The earlier analysis of approximately 500 of the donors excluded sequences that lacked an unambiguous match to a single V gene segment. In an earlier analysis of a few hundred of the donors, V segments were called functional above 56.7% productive rearrangements and were called segregating when the between-donor standard deviation exceeded 5%. To diagnose cytomegalovirus status from the catalog of TCR beta chain sequences, a statistical classification framework was built. A later analysis assigned V and J genes by comparing TCR nucleotide sequences with IMGT/GENE-DB human TR gene sequences. In a later analysis, CDR3 sequences and most-parsimonious VDJ recombination scenarios were assigned using the TCRdist pipeline. In a later analysis, each TCR beta chain was defined by its CDR3 amino acid sequence together with its V-gene family, and reads without a unique V-gene family were excluded. A later analysis removed 500 to 650 highly shared, low-generation-probability nucleotide sequences to deal with suspected cross-contamination and a sequencing artifact. A later analysis calculated a clonal expansion index for each public chain from normalized within-repertoire ranks of inferred template counts. In a later analysis, generation probabilities were computed using a VDJ recombination model fitted to out-of-frame rearrangements, and the results were checked against IGoR. In a later analysis, hypergeometric tests were used to score TCR-TCR, TCR-HLA and TCR-CMV co-occurrence, with a repertoire-size bias correction applied to TCR pairs. In a later analysis, false discovery rates were estimated by permuting HLA or CMV assignments 20 times. In a later analysis, co-occurring TCRs were grouped with DBSCAN, and TCRdist sequence similarity was added when clustering was performed within HLA-allele-positive subsets. Repertoires with fewer than 30,000 or more than 120,000 public chains were left out of co-occurrence clustering, as were about 5 repertoires with anomalous nucleotide sharing. In its TCRdb copy, this immuneACCESS table keeps in-frame sequences only and misses some clones. Where compared with another copy, unresolved V genes explain less than half of these, and the others have no known cause. V and J calls and clone size are as listed in that table; D and trimming were resolved from the DNA. This sample's table carries approximately 110,000 clones. The top ten hold roughly 3.5% of the sample.

The paper as a whole reports these results and caveats: Roughly uniform sequencing depth across donors was assumed in presence/absence analyses, although this assumption may not hold. In vitro tests confirmed that a few of the cytomegalovirus-associated TCR beta chains recognize cytomegalovirus antigens. A further reported finding was that TCR beta sequences accurately predicted the HLA-A and HLA-B alleles for most subjects in the first cohort. According to a later genetic analysis, donors in an Asian-associated ancestry cluster had fewer N-insertions in productive TCRs than the roughly 670-donor mean. At a false discovery rate of 0.05, a later analysis linked under 20,000 TCR beta sequences to specific HLA alleles. In the study, about 150 TCR beta chains were listed as associated with cytomegalovirus. While some public TCRs were present in many individuals, most TCR sequences turned up only very rarely across donors. It was suggested by the authors that the approach could potentially be generalized to other disease states and immunological phenotypes. An earlier analysis of approximately 590 of the donors showed that most TCR beta V segments appeared in productive rearrangements either about 87% or about 30% of the time, which broadly matched IMGT annotations. When HLA alleles, especially DR and DQ, strongly co-occurred, TCR associations were difficult to assign to individual alleles. Seventeen rarely observed V segments, including chromosome 9 orphons, were excluded from the earlier analysis of almost 600 of the donors because counts were too low. According to a later analysis, TCR association rates differed among HLA loci, with DRB1 alleles showing the most associated TCRs and HLA-C alleles showing the fewest. Correlated functional status among segregating V segments might reflect linkage disequilibrium, but an unknown experimental factor could not be ruled out. A later genetic analysis associated a missense DCLRE1C variant with V-gene and J-gene trimming of TCR beta chains, and an independent cohort replicated the association. Because HLA typing was unavailable for some donors at each locus, only the typed subset was used in association tests. In a later analysis, several top co-occurrence clusters were reported to appear linked to parvovirus B19, influenza, CMV and Epstein-Barr virus. A later analysis found that most CMV-associated TCR beta chains appeared HLA-restricted, with HLA associations seemingly driven largely by CMV exposure. The classifier was reported to diagnose cytomegalovirus status with high specificity and sensitivity in both the original and validation cohorts. A later analysis found that HLA-associated TCR beta chains were more clonally expanded and had lower generation probabilities than equally common non-associated chains. In this cohort, only TCR beta chains were sequenced, and detectable features were limited by the absence of alpha or paired-chain data. A cluster of highly shared sequence variants was judged likely to represent a technical artifact of the sequencing pipeline. Immune exposure information for the cohort was limited to CMV serostatus.

The cohort comprised several hundred healthy bone marrow donors. At the time of sampling, every cohort member was nominally healthy, though immune exposures that went unrecorded were likely present. The donor tested CMV seronegative and was one of the 352 seronegative cohort members. Each donor provided a peripheral blood sample, and peripheral blood mononuclear cells were used for TCR beta sequencing. The Qiagen DNeasy Blood Extraction Kit was used to extract genomic DNA from the blood cell samples. Points on this clone: Its recognized antigen is unknown.

The clonotype originates from a young man in good health and CMV-seronegative. The sample was PBMCs.

The DNA sequence reads TGTGCCAGCAGCTTGCTGGGGGCTCCCTTCACAGATACGCAGTATTTT. This encodes CASSLLGAPFTDTQYF. The chain joins TRBV5-6 to TRBJ2-3; a tentative D match to TRBD1 spans 6 bases. CDR1 and CDR2 are read off the germline V gene as SGHDT and YYEEEE. The CDR3 sequence holds 16 residues, the cysteine and phenylalanine included. The read is trimmed to its CDR3 DNA, 48 bases read in frame from base 1. The V and J ends are trimmed by 1 base and 2 bases, leaving 14 bases between them.